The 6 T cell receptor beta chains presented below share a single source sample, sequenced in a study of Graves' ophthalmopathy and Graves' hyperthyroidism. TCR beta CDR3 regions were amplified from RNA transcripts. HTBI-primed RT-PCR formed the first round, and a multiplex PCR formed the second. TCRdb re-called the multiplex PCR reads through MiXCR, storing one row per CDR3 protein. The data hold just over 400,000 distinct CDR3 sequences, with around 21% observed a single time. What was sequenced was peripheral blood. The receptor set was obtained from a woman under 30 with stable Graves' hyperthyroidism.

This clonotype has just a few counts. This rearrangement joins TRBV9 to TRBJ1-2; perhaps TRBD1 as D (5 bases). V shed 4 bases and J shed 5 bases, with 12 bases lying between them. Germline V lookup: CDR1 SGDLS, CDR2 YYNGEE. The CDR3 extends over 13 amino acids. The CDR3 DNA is TGTGCCAGCAGCAGTGCAGGGAGATATGGCTACACCTTC. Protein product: CASSSAGRYGYTF.

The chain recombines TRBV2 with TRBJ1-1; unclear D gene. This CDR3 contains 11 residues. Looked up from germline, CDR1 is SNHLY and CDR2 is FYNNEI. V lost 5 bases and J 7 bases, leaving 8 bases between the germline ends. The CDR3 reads CASSIYNEAFF. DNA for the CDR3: TGTGCCAGCAGTATTTATAATGAAGCTTTCTTT.

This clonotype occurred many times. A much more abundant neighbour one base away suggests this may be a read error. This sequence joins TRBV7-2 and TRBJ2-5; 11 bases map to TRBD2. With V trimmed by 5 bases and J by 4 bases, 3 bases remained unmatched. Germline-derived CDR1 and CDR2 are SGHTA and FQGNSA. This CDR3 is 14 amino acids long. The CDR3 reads CASSPGLAAETQYF. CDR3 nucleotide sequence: TGTGCCAGCAGCCCGGGACTAGCGGCAGAGACCCAGTACTTC.

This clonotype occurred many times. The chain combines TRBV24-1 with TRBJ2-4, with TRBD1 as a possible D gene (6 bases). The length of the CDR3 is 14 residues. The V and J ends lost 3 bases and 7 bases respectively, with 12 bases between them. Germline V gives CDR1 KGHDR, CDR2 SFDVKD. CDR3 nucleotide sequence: TGTGCCACCAGTGATCCCCGGACAGCCAACATTCAGTACTTC. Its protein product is CATSDPRTANIQYF.

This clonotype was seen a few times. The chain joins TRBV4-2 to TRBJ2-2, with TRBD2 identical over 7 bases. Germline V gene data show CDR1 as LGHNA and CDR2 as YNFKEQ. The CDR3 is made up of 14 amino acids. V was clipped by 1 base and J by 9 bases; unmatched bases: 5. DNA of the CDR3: TGTGCCAGCAGCCAAGGGGCGGGAGTCCGGGAGCTGTTTTTT. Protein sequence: CASSQGAGVRELFF.

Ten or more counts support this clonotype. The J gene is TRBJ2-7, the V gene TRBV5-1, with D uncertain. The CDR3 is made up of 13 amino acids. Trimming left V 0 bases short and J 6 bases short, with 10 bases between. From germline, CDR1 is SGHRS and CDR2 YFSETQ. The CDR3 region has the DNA TGCGCCAGCAGCTTGGGACATAGTGGCGAGCAGTACTTC. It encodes CASSLGHSGEQYF.